This is a list of T cell receptor beta chains from one sample in a study of shared clonotypes between healthy human individuals. Here immunoSEQ multiplex PCR was the method, and the copy in TCRdb shows in-frame clones only, minus some. Of around 700,000 clones listed, 72% are singletons. The sample comprised memory CD4+ T cells sorted from blood. The receptor set was obtained from a woman aged 25 to 39 in good health. CDR3s leave out the opening cysteine and the closing phenylalanine or tryptophan. Each record gives: V gene, clone size, J gene, CDR3 protein. Expanded clones get a size class; other rows say once, few or many, or leave the size out.

TRBV4-2,-,TRBJ2-3,ASSRTLAGGSTDTQY
TRBV4-1,-,TRBJ2-7,ASSPTSSGSRAEQY
TRBV11-2,-,TRBJ2-4,ASSLARNIQY
TRBV11-3,few,TRBJ2-1,ASSIGRSSYNEQF
TRBV29-1,-,TRBJ1-1,MYRSNTEAF
TRBV28,-,TRBJ1-3,ASSLAPGTGLGNTIY
TRBV7-3,-,TRBJ1-1,ASSPRTGGGLVENTEAF
TRBV25-1,few,TRBJ2-5,ASSELRGLETQY
TRBV2,-,TRBJ1-3,ASADRGNTIY
TRBV2,-,TRBJ2-7,ASKRQGLYEQY
TRBV7-9,few,TRBJ2-7,ASSLVAYEQY
TRBV28,-,TRBJ2-2,ASSSQANTGELF
TRBV14,-,TRBJ1-1,ASSQGIMGEAF
TRBV19,few,TRBJ2-2,ASTRGLAGAVTGELF
TRBV6-9,-,TRBJ1-5,ASSYPPPDLSNQPQH
TRBV19,-,TRBJ2-1,ASRSSGNEQF
TRBV29-1,-,TRBJ1-2,SVEDPLAPNGYT
TRBV14,-,TRBJ2-7,ASSPTSYEQY
TRBV5-4,-,TRBJ2-3,ASSVWSGTFIVITDTQY
TRBV29-1,-,TRBJ1-1,SVNNRGVKNTEAF
TRBV5-1,-,TRBJ1-1,ASSPGGPNTEAF
TRBV5-1,-,TRBJ2-5,ASSLAEGSRYQETQY
TRBV7-2,-,TRBJ2-7,ASSWTGYEQY
TRBV15,-,TRBJ1-5,ATSRDIEGRNQPQH
TRBV4-1,-,TRBJ1-1,ASSPGGNTEAF
TRBV18,-,TRBJ2-7,ASSRDGSSYEQY
TRBV28,-,TRBJ1-5,ASRPMARGAHNQPQH
TRBV18,-,TRBJ2-1,ASSPQKGRGTNEQF
TRBV29-1,once,TRBJ1-2,SVEGGRPYGYT
TRBV11-3,-,TRBJ2-2,ASSPRTGGHGELF
TRBV28,-,TRBJ2-3,ASRGLRGKGMVGQY
TRBV11-2,few,TRBJ1-3,ASSLVVNTIY
TRBV4-1,once,TRBJ2-5,ASSQPLLLAGGQETQY
TRBV10-3,few,TRBJ2-2,AISESSLAGTGELF
TRBV5-1,-,TRBJ2-3,ASSLGSGEDTQY
TRBV15,many,TRBJ2-7,ATSRDIAGANYEQY
TRBV7-6,-,TRBJ2-5,ASSLVGTSGIKTQY
TRBV9,-,TRBJ2-1,ASSVAGVNYNEQF
TRBV29-1,-,TRBJ1-1,SVSPSGGNTEAF
TRBV19,-,TRBJ2-7,ASSKLAGSSYEQY
TRBV18,-,TRBJ1-5,ASSPALGRGQPQH
TRBV7-9,-,TRBJ2-3,ASSIGTLS
TRBV4-1,-,TRBJ1-1,ASSQYLIPEAF
TRBV27,-,TRBJ1-5,ASKVGQEINQPQH
TRBV5-1,-,TRBJ2-3,ASSLGADTQY
TRBV5-1,-,TRBJ2-7,ASRLQGLAGVDEQY
TRBV9,-,TRBJ1-2,ASSIITGSNRNGYT
TRBV18,few,TRBJ2-2,ASSPPDALAANTGELF
TRBV25-1,-,TRBJ1-4,ASSQGGGRPTNEKLF
TRBV5-1,-,TRBJ1-3,ASSLGSGAGNTIY